This T cell receptor beta chain was sequenced in a study of blood T cells in healthy people across ages. Trimming stripped 4 bases from V and 2 bases from J, with 22 bases between. Germline V gives CDR1 LGHNA, CDR2 YNFKEQ. The CDR3 has 18 amino acids. Combining a sample-barcoded 5' primer with a J-beta primer mix, a second PCR ran for about 6 to 12 cycles. One entry per CDR3 protein, called by TCRdb with MiXCR from the 5' RACE reads. This sample has roughly 800,000 distinct CDR3 sequences, with 55% to 70% found just once. The sequence was obtained from a man under 40 in good health. Specimen: blood. V and J are TRBV4-2 and TRBJ2-3, with a possible D match to TRBD2 (6 bases). The CDR3 coding sequence is TGTGCCAGCAGCCCAGTCTCCCGGGGGTCGACCTACACAGATACGCAGTATTTT. This gives the protein CASSPVSRGSTYTDTQYF.